This T cell receptor beta chain was captured in a study of blood T cell repertoires in COVID-19 (dated by TCRdb to about 2020). Some background on the complete study: Samples covering the acute and convalescent phases of COVID-19 were provided by collaborators in the United States, Italy and Spain. The prospective study material was composed of cDNA or gDNA derived from T cells, B-cell-depleted T cells, or PBMCs. The dataset comprised deeply sampled blood TCRbeta repertoires from subjects exposed to, actively infected with, or recovered from COVID-19. The repertoires were released in a freely available public database intended as a resource for research on the immune response to SARS-CoV-2. The samples were drawn from two sources: the first 160 participants of the ongoing ImmuneRACE study, and some 1,300 subjects contributed by 6 global collaborators. Sample metadata almost always included a de-identified subject ID, COVID-19 status, age in years and sex. HLA class I and class II types, where available, came from metadata supplied by the sample provider rather than from assay-based typing. General findings and caveats noted by the study authors: The quantity of clinical and demographic metadata differed by source and by participant and was supplied without curation.

As to this clone: The specificity of this receptor is unknown. Base qualities are not at hand, and no much larger clone is one base apart.

Whole blood was collected in K2EDTA tubes by collaborating institutions according to the institutions' own protocols. Collaborator samples were shipped for TCRbeta analysis as frozen whole blood, isolated PBMCs, or DNA extracted from either sample type. TCRbeta CDR3 regions were amplified from genomic DNA using the immunoSEQ Assay, a bias-controlled multiplex PCR. On the authors' methods: The number of nucleated cells in each sample was estimated from the amplification of reference gene primers within the assay. To quantify the absolute abundance of each unique TCRbeta CDR3 rearrangement, sequence reads were collapsed and filtered. For each sample, productive Simpson clonality was calculated by taking the square root of Simpson's diversity index across productive rearrangements. The table was pulled from immuneACCESS by TCRdb, which kept in-frame rearrangements only. Such tables lose some clones; where checked, under half of the loss comes from unresolved V genes, and the rest has no known cause. From that table come the V and J calls and clone size; the DNA was used to work out D and trimming. The sample contains around 250,000 clones, 86% of them found a single time. The leading ten clones occupy 9% to 15% of the sample.

Source material: peripheral blood. This clonotype was sampled from a man of 80 years or more with acute or convalescent COVID-19.

The CDR3 reads CASSQTGGFGKLFF. The nucleotide sequence is given as TGTGCCAGCAGCCAGACAGGGGGGTTTGGAAAACTGTTTTTT. Here the chain combines TRBV25-1 and TRBJ1-4; 9 bases in between match TRBD1. For CDR1 and CDR2, the germline V gene lists MGHDK and SYGVNS. The CDR3 goes from the cysteine to the phenylalanine over 14 residues. Only the CDR3 region is kept as DNA, spanning 42 bases read in frame from base 1. Here V drops 6 bases and J drops 10 bases, and the junction holds 9 bases not matched to any gene.